This T cell receptor (beta chain) originates from a study of blood T cell repertoires in COVID-19. This clone showed up just once. The protocol was immunoSEQ multiplex PCR, while the TCRdb copy is restricted to in-frame clones and leaves out a portion. The data hold more than 20,000 clones, with 75% to 90% observed a single time. The germline gives CDR1 LNHDA, CDR2 SQIVND (reference sequence). The CDR3 consists of 16 residues. V shed 7 bases, J shed 2 bases, and the junction held 10 bases outside the gene matches. The sample comprised peripheral blood. The receptor's source is a human donor with active COVID-19. The donor label of this sample is uncertain. The V and J genes are TRBV19 and TRBJ2-5; TRBD2 aligns across 10 bases. The CDR3: CASKDSGRYGQETQYF. The CDR3 DNA reads TGTGCCAGTAAAGATAGCGGGAGGTACGGACAAGAGACCCAGTACTTC.